This TCR beta chain was sequenced during a study of shared clonotypes between healthy human individuals. Study overall: The study enrolled a couple of women and a few men aged 18 to 49. Overall study results and limits: Among donors, the sharing of clonotypes was expected to be influenced by sequencing depth.

Comment on this clone: The antigen is not known.

Nashville, Tennessee was home to all donors, each a Caucasian adult. A CD45RA-negative memory subset and a CD45RA+ naive subset were separated from the CD4+ cells. Trimming took 2 bases from V and 5 from J, leaving 7 bases between them. Looked up from germline, CDR1 is SGHAT and CDR2 is FQNNGV. There are 13 residues in the CDR3. The assay was immunoSEQ multiplex PCR, and TCRdb's table has in-frame clones only and misses some. The sample consists of under 1,100,000 clones, approximately 78% of them appearing once. The TCR was taken from a man aged 18 to 30 in good health. Some clones in this sample may be carry-over from other donors' samples. The sample was memory CD4+ T cells from PBMCs. Subset meaning: CD45RA-negative fraction. The chain employs TRBV11-2 and TRBJ1-5; D gene uncertain. Written as DNA, the CDR3 is TGTGCCAGCAGCTTATTTGTGGATCAGCCCCAGCATTTT. Translated: CASSLFVDQPQHF.